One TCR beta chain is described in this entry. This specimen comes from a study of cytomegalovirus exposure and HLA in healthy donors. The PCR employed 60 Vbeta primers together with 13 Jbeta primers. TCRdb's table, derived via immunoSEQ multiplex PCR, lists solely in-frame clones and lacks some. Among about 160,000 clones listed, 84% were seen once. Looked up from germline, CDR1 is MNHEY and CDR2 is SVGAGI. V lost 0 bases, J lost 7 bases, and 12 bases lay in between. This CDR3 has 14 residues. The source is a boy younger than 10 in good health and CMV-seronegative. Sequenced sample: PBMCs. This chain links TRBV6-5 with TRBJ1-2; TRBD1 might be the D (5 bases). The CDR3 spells CASSYSAGGFGYTF. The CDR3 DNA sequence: TGTGCCAGCAGTTACTCCGCCGGGGGGTTTGGCTACACCTTC.